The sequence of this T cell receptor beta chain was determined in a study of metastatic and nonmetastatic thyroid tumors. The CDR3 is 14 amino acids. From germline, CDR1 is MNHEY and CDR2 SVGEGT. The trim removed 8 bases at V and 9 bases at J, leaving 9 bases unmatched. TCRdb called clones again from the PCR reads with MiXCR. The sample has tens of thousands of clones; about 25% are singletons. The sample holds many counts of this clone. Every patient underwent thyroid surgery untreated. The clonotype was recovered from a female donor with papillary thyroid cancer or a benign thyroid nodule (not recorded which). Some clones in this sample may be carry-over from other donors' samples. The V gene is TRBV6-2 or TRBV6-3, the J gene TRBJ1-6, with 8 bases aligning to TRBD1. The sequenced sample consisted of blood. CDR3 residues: CASGPGTGVSPLHF. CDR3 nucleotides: TGTGCCAGCGGACCCGGGACAGGAGTTTCACCCCTCCACTTT.